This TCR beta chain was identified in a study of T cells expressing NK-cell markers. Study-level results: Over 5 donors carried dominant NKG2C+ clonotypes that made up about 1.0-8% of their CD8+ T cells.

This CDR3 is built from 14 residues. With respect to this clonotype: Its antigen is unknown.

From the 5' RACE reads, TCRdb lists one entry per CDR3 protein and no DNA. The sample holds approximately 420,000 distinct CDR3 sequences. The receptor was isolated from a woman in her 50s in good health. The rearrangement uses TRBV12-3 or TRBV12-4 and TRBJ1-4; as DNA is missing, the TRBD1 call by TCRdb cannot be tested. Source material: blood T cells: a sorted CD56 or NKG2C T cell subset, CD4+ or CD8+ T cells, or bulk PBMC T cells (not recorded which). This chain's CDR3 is CASSPGQGFEKLFF.